These T cell receptor beta chains were read from a single sample in a study of OX40 agonist ivuxolimab in advanced cancers. Some clones are missing from TCRdb's copy, which holds only in-frame ones; the method was immunoSEQ multiplex PCR. The sample holds some 79,000 clones, about 94% seen once. The sequencing used CD4+ or CD8+ T cells sorted from blood, collected in a trial of the OX40 agonist ivuxolimab. All receptors derive from an adult with an advanced solid tumor such as melanoma, head and neck, liver or kidney cancer. The CDR3 runs from the conserved cysteine through the conserved F or W. D genes are given only for firm matches. Where a row states a size, it is once, few, many or the class of an expanded clone; other rows omit it.

V gene	clone size	J gene	D gene	CDR3 DNA	CDR3 protein
TRBV6-5	once	TRBJ1-5	-	TGTGCCAGCAGTTCCCTGGGGAGATGGGGTGGGACCCAGCATTTT	CASSSLGRWGGTQHF
TRBV5-1	-	TRBJ2-5	-	TGCGCCAGCAGTTATGGGCAGGCGCGCGAGACCCAGTACTTC	CASSYGQARETQYF
TRBV11-3	-	TRBJ2-3	-	TGTGCCAGCAGCGGCGGGGATACGCAGTATTTT	CASSGGDTQYF
TRBV6-6	few	TRBJ2-1	TRBD2	TGTGCCAGCAGTCCACTAGCGGGCCCTTGGGGAGAGCAGTTCTTC	CASSPLAGPWGEQFF
TRBV7-2	-	TRBJ2-1	TRBD2	TGTGCCAGCGCCCCTAGCGGTGGCTCCTACAATGAGCAGTTCTTC	CASAPSGGSYNEQFF
TRBV7-9	-	TRBJ2-1	TRBD2	TGTGCCAGCAGCTTCACTGGGACTAGCGGAGACAATGAGCAGTTCTTC	CASSFTGTSGDNEQFF
TRBV12-5	-	TRBJ1-1	-	TGTGCTAGTGGCTTGGCTAGGGGCTCAGGGAACACTGAAGCTTTCTTT	CASGLARGSGNTEAFF
TRBV19	-	TRBJ1-5	-	TGTGCCACTAACCCGGGATTCCTTAGCAATCAGCCCCAGCATTTT	CATNPGFLSNQPQHF
TRBV6-1	once	TRBJ1-5	-	TGTGCCAGCAGTGCCTTAGAACAGTTTAGCAATCAGCCCCAGCATTTT	CASSALEQFSNQPQHF
TRBV5-1	-	TRBJ2-7	TRBD1	TGCGCCAGCAGCTTGGAAACCGGGACAGGCAGTTACGAGCAGTACTTC	CASSLETGTGSYEQYF
TRBV6-5	-	TRBJ2-7	TRBD2	TGTGCCAGCAGTTACTCGACTAGCGGGAGTTACGAGCAGTACTTC	CASSYSTSGSYEQYF
TRBV27	-	TRBJ1-1	-	TGTGCCAGCAGCCCTTGGGAGCAGAACACTGAAGCTTTCTTT	CASSPWEQNTEAFF
TRBV5-1	-	TRBJ2-3	TRBD1	TGCGCCAGCAGCCCCGGGACAGGAGCCTCCACAGATACGCAGTATTTT	CASSPGTGASTDTQYF
TRBV6-1	-	TRBJ2-7	TRBD1	TGTGCCAGCAGTGATTCGAGACAGGGGGACCCCTACGAGCAGTACTTC	CASSDSRQGDPYEQYF
TRBV7-9	-	TRBJ2-4	TRBD1	TGTGCCAGCAGCTCTTGGACAGGGGGGGCCAAAAACATTCAGTACTTC	CASSSWTGGAKNIQYF
TRBV5-1	-	TRBJ2-2	-	TGCGCCAGCAGCTGGGGACTGGAGCTGTTTTTT	CASSWGLELFF
TRBV10-3	-	TRBJ1-5	-	TGTGCCATCAGTGAGTTTAAGGGGAGCAATCAGCCCCAGCATTTT	CAISEFKGSNQPQHF
TRBV6-1	-	TRBJ2-7	-	TGTGCCAGCAAAGGGGGGTCAATCTCCTACGAGCAGTACTTC	CASKGGSISYEQYF
TRBV20-1	-	TRBJ2-7	-	TGCAGTGCTGGCAAGGGGTACGAGCAGTACTTC	CSAGKGYEQYF
TRBV7-9	few	TRBJ1-5	-	TGTGCCAGCAGCTCCCCTGGCGCCAACAACAATCAGCCCCAGCATTTT	CASSSPGANNNQPQHF
TRBV4-3	-	TRBJ2-2	TRBD2	TGCGCCAGCAGCCAAGAGGGCGGGAGGCCTTTGGGGGAGCTGTTTTTT	CASSQEGGRPLGELFF
TRBV11-2	-	TRBJ2-7	-	TGTGCCAGCAGCCTCGCGGCATACGAGCAGTACTTC	CASSLAAYEQYF
TRBV5-1	-	TRBJ2-7	TRBD1	TGCGCCAGCAGCCCCGGGACAGGTATACCCTACGAGCAGTACTTC	CASSPGTGIPYEQYF
TRBV7-8	-	TRBJ2-5	-	TGTGCCAGCACCCAAATGGACGGGCAAGAGACCCAGTACTTC	CASTQMDGQETQYF
TRBV7-6	-	TRBJ2-5	-	TGTGCCAGCAGCTTAGCGCAGGGAGGACTTGGGGAGACCCAGTACTTC	CASSLAQGGLGETQYF
TRBV11-2	-	TRBJ1-1	TRBD1	TGTGCCAGCAGCCGAGAGGGACAGGGGGCCGGACGGGGCACTGAAGCTTTCTTT	CASSREGQGAGRGTEAFF
TRBV5-1	-	TRBJ1-2	-	TGCGCCAGCAGCTCAGAGTCTAACTATGGCTACACCTTC	CASSSESNYGYTF
TRBV30	-	TRBJ2-1	-	TGTGCCTGGTACCCACCCAGGAGCTCCTACAATGAGCAGTTCTTC	CAWYPPRSSYNEQFF
TRBV5-8	-	TRBJ1-3	-	TGTGCCAGCAGCTTGGACTTTTGGGGGGCTGGAAACACCATATATTTT	CASSLDFWGAGNTIYF
TRBV25-1	-	TRBJ1-4	TRBD1	TGTGCCAGCAGTGGGAAACCGGGACAGCCTTCAACTAATGAAAAACTGTTTTTT	CASSGKPGQPSTNEKLFF
TRBV7-9	-	TRBJ2-7	-	TGTGCCAGCAGCTCAACTCAGGGAATCCCCTACGAGCAGTACTTC	CASSSTQGIPYEQYF
TRBV10-1	-	TRBJ1-2	TRBD1	TGCGCCAGCAGCCCGGGACAGTACTATGGCTACACCTTC	CASSPGQYYGYTF
TRBV11-2	-	TRBJ2-3	TRBD2	TGTGCCAGCAGCACATACCTCCGGACTAGCAGTACAGATACGCAGTATTTT	CASSTYLRTSSTDTQYF
TRBV19	-	TRBJ2-3	TRBD1	TGTGCCAGTAGCAGGGGACAGGTCGTAGATACGCAGTATTTT	CASSRGQVVDTQYF
TRBV6-5	-	TRBJ2-2	TRBD2	TGTGCCAGCAGTCGGGAGGGATTAGCCGGGGAGCTGTTTTTT	CASSREGLAGELFF
TRBV7-9	-	TRBJ2-4	-	TGTGCCAGCAGCTTCGACTGGGTAGCCAAAAACATTCAGTACTTC	CASSFDWVAKNIQYF
TRBV30	-	TRBJ1-1	-	TGTGCCTGGAGTGTATCAGGGACTGGGACTGAAGCTTTCTTT	CAWSVSGTGTEAFF
TRBV14	-	TRBJ1-1	-	TGTGCCAGCAGCCCCACCGGGTCCCCGAACACTGAAGCTTTCTTT	CASSPTGSPNTEAFF
TRBV11-2	-	TRBJ2-3	TRBD1	TGTGCCAGCAGCTTAAGGTCTGTCAGGGGGCAGTCAGATACGCAGTATTTT	CASSLRSVRGQSDTQYF
TRBV25-1	few	TRBJ1-2	TRBD1	TGTGCCAGCAGTGCCCTGAGGGGGCTGGGCTACACCTTC	CASSALRGLGYTF
TRBV11-2	-	TRBJ1-2	-	TGTGCCAGCAGCTTTGGACCGAACTATGGCTACACCTTC	CASSFGPNYGYTF
TRBV2	-	TRBJ2-7	TRBD2	TGTGCCAGCAGTGGCATGGGAGTAGCGGGACGCGAGCAGTACTTC	CASSGMGVAGREQYF
TRBV19	-	TRBJ2-1	-	TGTGCCAGTAGTATATACTACCGGGGTAGCTCCTACAATGAGCAGTTCTTC	CASSIYYRGSSYNEQFF
TRBV5-6	-	TRBJ1-5	-	TGTGCCAGCAGCCTGAACAATCAGCCCCAGCATTTT	CASSLNNQPQHF
TRBV6-4	-	TRBJ2-1	TRBD1	TGTGCCAGCAGTGACTCGAGGGGACAGGGGTCCTACAATGAGCAGTTCTTC	CASSDSRGQGSYNEQFF
TRBV5-1	-	TRBJ2-3	TRBD2	TGCGCCAGCAAACTAGCGGGAGCTTGGACAGATACGCAGTATTTT	CASKLAGAWTDTQYF
TRBV7-2	-	TRBJ2-1	TRBD2	TGTGCCAGCACCCAATCTCCGGGACTAGCGTTTGAGCAGTTCTTC	CASTQSPGLAFEQFF
TRBV27	-	TRBJ2-2	-	TGTGCCAGCAGTTTATTCGTGACTACCCTACCCGGGGAGCTGTTTTTT	CASSLFVTTLPGELFF
TRBV27	-	TRBJ1-4	-	TGTGCCAGCAGTCCCACGGGGACGGTAGATAATGAAAAACTGTTTTTT	CASSPTGTVDNEKLFF
TRBV10-1	-	TRBJ2-7	TRBD1	TGCGCCAGCAGCCGAGGACAGGGTTTTTACGAGCAGTACTTC	CASSRGQGFYEQYF
TRBV6-5	-	TRBJ2-5	-	TGTGCCAGCAGTTACTCGAGGGAGACCCAGTACTTC	CASSYSRETQYF